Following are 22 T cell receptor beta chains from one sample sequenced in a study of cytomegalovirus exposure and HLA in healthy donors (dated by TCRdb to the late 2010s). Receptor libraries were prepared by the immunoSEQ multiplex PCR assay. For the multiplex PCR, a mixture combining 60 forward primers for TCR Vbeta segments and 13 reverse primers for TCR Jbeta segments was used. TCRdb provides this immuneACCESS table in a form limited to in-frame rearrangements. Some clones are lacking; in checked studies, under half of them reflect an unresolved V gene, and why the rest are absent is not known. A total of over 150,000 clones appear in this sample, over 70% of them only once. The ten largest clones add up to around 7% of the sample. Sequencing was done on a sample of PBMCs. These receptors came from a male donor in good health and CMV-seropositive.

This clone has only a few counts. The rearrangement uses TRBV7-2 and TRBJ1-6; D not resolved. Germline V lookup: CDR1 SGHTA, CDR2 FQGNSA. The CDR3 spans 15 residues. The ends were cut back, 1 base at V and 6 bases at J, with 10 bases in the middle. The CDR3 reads CASSLVQVTNSPLHF. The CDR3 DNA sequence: TGTGCCAGCAGCTTAGTCCAGGTGACTAATTCACCCCTCCACTTT.

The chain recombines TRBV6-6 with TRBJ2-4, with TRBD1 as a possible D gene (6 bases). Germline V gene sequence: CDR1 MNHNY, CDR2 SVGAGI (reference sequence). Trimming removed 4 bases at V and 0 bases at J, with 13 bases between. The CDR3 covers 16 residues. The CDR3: CASSSGQRLAKNIQYF. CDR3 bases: TGTGCCAGCAGTTCAGGACAGCGTCTAGCCAAAAACATTCAGTACTTC.

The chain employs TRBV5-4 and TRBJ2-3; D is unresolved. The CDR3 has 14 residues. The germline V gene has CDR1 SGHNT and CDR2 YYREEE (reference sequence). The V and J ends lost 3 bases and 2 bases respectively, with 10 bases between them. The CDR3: CASSSLELTDTQYF. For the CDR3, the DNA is TGTGCCAGCAGCTCATTAGAGCTCACAGATACGCAGTATTTT.

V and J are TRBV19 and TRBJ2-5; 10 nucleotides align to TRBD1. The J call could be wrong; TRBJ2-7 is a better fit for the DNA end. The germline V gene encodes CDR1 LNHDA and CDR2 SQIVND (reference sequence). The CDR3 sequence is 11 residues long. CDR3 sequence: CASGTGVEQYF. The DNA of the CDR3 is TGTGCCAGTGGGACAGGGGTCGAGCAGTACTTC.

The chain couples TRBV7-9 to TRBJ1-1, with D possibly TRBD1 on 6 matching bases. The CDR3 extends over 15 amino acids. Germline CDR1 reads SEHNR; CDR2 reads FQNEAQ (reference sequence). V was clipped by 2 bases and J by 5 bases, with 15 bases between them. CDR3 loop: CASSLIVTGKTEAFF. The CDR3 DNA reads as TGTGCCAGCAGCTTAATTGTAACAGGGAAAACTGAAGCTTTCTTT. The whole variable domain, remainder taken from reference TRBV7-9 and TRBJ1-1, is DTGVSQNPRHKITKRGQNVTFRCDPISEHNRLYWYRQTLGQGPEFLTYFQNEAQLEKSRLLSDRFSAERPKGSFSTLEIQRTEQGDSAMYLCASSLIVTGKTEAFFGQGTRLTVV.

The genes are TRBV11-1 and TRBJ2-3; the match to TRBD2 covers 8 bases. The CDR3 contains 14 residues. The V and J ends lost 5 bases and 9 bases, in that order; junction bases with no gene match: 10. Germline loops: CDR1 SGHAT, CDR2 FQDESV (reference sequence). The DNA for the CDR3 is TGTGCCAGCAGCCTCGAGTGGACGGGGGGGACGCAGTATTTT. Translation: CASSLEWTGGTQYF.

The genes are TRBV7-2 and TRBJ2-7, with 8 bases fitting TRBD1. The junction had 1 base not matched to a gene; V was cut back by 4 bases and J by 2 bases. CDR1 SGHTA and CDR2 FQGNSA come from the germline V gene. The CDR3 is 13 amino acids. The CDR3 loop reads CASSWDRTYEQYF. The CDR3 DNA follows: TGTGCCAGCAGCTGGGACAGGACCTACGAGCAGTACTTC.

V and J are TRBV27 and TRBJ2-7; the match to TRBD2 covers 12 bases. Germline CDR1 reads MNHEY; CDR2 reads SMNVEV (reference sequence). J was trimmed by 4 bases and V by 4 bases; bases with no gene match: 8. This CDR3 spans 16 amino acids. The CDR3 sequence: CASSSPGLAGPYEQYF. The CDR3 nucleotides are TGTGCCAGCAGTTCCCCCGGACTAGCGGGGCCGTACGAGCAGTACTTC.

For the CDR3, the DNA is TGTGCCAGCAGCTTCGGCTTGGGGGGCACTGAAGCTTTCTTT. Residues: CASSFGLGGTEAFF. The chain couples TRBV7-9 to TRBJ1-1; TRBD1 might be the D (5 bases). The CDR3 covers 14 residues. Trimming cost V 3 bases and J 4 bases, with 12 bases left between them. CDR1 SEHNR and CDR2 FQNEAQ come from the germline V gene (reference sequence).

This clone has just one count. The CDR3 is CASSLGAQSGGAGTDTQYF. DNA of the CDR3: TGTGCCAGCAGCTTAGGGGCCCAAAGCGGGGGGGCCGGGACAGATACGCAGTATTTT. V is TRBV7-9 and J is TRBJ2-3, with 10 bases that match TRBD2. The CDR3 sequence is 19 residues long. J gave up 3 bases and V 1 base, and 13 bases lay outside the gene matches. Germline lookup yields CDR1 SEHNR and CDR2 FQNEAQ (reference sequence).

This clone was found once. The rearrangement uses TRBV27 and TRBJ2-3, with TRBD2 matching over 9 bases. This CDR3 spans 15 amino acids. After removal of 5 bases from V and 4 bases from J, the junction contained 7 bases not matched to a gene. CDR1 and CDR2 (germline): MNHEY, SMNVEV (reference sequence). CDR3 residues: CASSLGGLAADTQYF. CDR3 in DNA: TGTGCCAGCAGTCTGGGGGGACTAGCTGCAGATACGCAGTATTTT.

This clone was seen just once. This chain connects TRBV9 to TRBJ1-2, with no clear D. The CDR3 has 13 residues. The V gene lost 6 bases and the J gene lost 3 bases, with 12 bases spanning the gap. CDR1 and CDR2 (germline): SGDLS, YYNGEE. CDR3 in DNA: TGTGCCAGCACCCTAGGGAGGGACTATGGCTACACCTTC. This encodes CASTLGRDYGYTF. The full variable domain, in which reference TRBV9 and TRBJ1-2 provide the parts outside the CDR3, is DSGVTQTPKHLITATGQRVTLRCSPRSGDLSVYWYQQSLDQGLQFLIQYYNGEERAKGNILERFSAQQFPDLHSELNLSSLELGDSALYFCASTLGRDYGYTFGSGTRLTVV.

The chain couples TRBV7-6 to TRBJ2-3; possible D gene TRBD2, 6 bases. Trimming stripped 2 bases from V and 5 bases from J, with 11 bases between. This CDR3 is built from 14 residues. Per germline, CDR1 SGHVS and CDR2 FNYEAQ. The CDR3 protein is CASSLPRGGDTQYF. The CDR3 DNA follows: TGTGCCAGCAGCTTACCGCGGGGCGGAGATACGCAGTATTTT.

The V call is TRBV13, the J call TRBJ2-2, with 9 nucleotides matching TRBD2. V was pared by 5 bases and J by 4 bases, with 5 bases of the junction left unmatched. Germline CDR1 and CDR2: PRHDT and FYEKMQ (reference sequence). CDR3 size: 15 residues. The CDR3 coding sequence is TGTGCCAGCAGCCCGACTAGCGGCTCCACCGGGGAGCTGTTTTTT. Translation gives CASSPTSGSTGELFF.

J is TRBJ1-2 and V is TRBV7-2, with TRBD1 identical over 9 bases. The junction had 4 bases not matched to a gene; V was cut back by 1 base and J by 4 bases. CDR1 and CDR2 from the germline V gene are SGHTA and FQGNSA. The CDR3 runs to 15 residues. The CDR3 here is CASSLVQGAIYGYTF. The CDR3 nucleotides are TGTGCCAGCAGCTTAGTACAGGGGGCGATCTATGGCTACACCTTC.

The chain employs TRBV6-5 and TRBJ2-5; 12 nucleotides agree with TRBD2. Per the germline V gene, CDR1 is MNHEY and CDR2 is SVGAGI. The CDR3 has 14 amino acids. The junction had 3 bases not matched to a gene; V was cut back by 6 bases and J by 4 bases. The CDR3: CASSGLAGRETQYF. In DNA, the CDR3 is TGTGCCAGCAGCGGACTAGCGGGGAGAGAGACCCAGTACTTC.

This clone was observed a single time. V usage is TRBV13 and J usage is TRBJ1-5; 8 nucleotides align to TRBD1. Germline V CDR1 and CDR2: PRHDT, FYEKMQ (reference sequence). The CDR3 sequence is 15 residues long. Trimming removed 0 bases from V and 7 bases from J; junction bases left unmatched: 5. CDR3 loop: CASSLGPQGGQPQHF. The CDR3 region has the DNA TGTGCCAGCAGCTTAGGCCCACAGGGGGGGCAGCCCCAGCATTTT.

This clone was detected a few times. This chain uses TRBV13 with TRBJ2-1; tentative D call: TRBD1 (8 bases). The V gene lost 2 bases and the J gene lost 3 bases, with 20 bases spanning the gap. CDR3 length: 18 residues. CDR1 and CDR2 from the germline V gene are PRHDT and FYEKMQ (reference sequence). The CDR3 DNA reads TGTGCCAGCAGCTTACCCAGGGGGCGACTAGCTCGCTACAATGAGCAGTTCTTC. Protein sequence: CASSLPRGRLARYNEQFF.

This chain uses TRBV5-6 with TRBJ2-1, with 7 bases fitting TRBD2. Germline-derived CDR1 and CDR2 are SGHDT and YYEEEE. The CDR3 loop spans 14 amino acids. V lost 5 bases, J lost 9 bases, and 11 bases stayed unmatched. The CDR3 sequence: CASRSWGGQGEQFF. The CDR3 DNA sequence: TGTGCCAGCAGGAGCTGGGGGGGTCAGGGTGAGCAGTTCTTC.

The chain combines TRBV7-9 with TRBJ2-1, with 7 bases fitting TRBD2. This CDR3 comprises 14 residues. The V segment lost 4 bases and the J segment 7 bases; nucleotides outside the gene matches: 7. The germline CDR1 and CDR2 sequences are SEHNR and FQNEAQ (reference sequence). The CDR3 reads CASSSSTSRNEQFF. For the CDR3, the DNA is TGTGCCAGCAGCTCATCGACTAGCAGGAATGAGCAGTTCTTC.

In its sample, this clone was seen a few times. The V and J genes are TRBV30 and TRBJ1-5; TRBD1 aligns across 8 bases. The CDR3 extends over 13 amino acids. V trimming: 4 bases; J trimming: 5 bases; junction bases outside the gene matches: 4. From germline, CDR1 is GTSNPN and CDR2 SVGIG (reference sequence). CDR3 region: CAWTQGAHQPQHF. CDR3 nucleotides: TGTGCCTGGACTCAGGGGGCCCATCAGCCCCAGCATTTT.

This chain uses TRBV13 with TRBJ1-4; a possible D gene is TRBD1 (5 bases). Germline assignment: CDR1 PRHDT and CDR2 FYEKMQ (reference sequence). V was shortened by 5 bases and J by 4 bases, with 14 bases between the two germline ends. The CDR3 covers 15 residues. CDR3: CASSREQGYNEKLFF. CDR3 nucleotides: TGTGCCAGCAGCCGCGAGCAGGGTTATAATGAAAAACTGTTTTTT.